Presented here are 29 T cell receptor beta chains from one specimen sequenced in a study of T cell responses to AZD1222 COVID-19 vaccine. Repertoires were generated with immunoSEQ multiplex PCR, while TCRdb's copy carries only in-frame clones and drops some. The data show 100,000 or so clones, 90% to 95% seen once. The material was peripheral blood, obtained on day 0 of AZD1222 vaccination. The receptors were sampled from an adult in good health.

The V gene is TRBV25-1, the J gene TRBJ1-2, with D perhaps matching TRBD1 (5 bases). CDR3 length equals 15 residues. CDR1 MGHDK and CDR2 SYGVNS come from the germline V gene. Trimming removed 5 bases at V and 5 bases at J, with 18 bases between. DNA of the CDR3: TGTGCCAGCAGTATAAGTGGGAGGGGAGAGTATGGCTACACCTTC. Its protein product is CASSISGRGEYGYTF.

The chain recombines TRBV27 with TRBJ2-2; D perhaps matches TRBD1 (6 bases). The germline CDR1 and CDR2 sequences are MNHEY and SMNVEV (reference sequence). V was clipped by 10 bases and J by 0 bases, with 21 bases between them. The CDR3 runs to 17 residues. CDR3 nucleotide sequence: TGTGCCACGGGGAGTGGGGGCCTTAACGCGAACACCGGGGAGCTGTTTTTT. Translated, it gives CATGSGGLNANTGELFF.

The chain is built from TRBV7-2 and TRBJ1-3; TRBD1 matches 7 bases. Germline lookup yields CDR1 SGHTA and CDR2 FQGNSA. V lost 5 bases to trimming and J lost 1 base; unmatched junction nucleotides: 11. The CDR3 has 17 amino acids. The DNA for the CDR3 is TGTGCCAGCAGCACCATCGGGACAGCAAGGTCTGGAAACACCATATATTTT. As protein: CASSTIGTARSGNTIYF. Based on the CDR3 plus reference TRBV7-2 and TRBJ1-3, the full variable domain is GAGVSQSPSNKVTEKGKDVELRCDPISGHTALYWYRQSLGQGLEFLIYFQGNSAPDKSGLPSDRFSAERTGGSVSTLTIQRTQQEDSAVYLCASSTIGTARSGNTIYFGEGSWLTVV.

Written as DNA, the CDR3 is TGTGCCACCAGCAGAGGGACTAGCGGGGGCGAGCAGTACTTC. Protein product: CATSRGTSGGEQYF. The chain joins TRBV15 to TRBJ2-7; 13 bases fit TRBD2. The germline gives CDR1 LNHNV, CDR2 YYDKDF (reference sequence). V shed 1 base, J shed 6 bases, and the junction held 0 bases outside the gene matches. The CDR3 loop spans 14 amino acids.

The chain joins TRBV19 to TRBJ1-1, with a weak D call TRBD1 (6 bases). The germline CDR1 and CDR2 sequences are LNHDA and SQIVND (reference sequence). The CDR3 loop spans 13 amino acids. Trimming took 6 bases from V and 1 from J, leaving 9 bases between them. CDR3 bases: TGTGCCAGTAGCGGGACAACGAACACTGAAGCTTTCTTT. This codes for CASSGTTNTEAFF.

This sequence joins TRBV5-4 and TRBJ1-4; possibly TRBD1 for D (5 bases). The ends were cut back, 7 bases at V and 7 bases at J, with 20 bases in the middle. The CDR3 is 15 amino acids. In germline, CDR1 is SGHNT, CDR2 YYREEE (reference sequence). In DNA, the CDR3 is TGTGCCAGCGGACATGAGGGGAGGGTCGGTGAAAAACTGTTTTTT. Protein product: CASGHEGRVGEKLFF.

This clone is a singleton in its sample. The chain has TRBV11-2 and TRBJ1-2; the D is unclear. The CDR3 loop spans 17 amino acids. CDR1 and CDR2 (germline): SGHAT, FQNNGV. The V and J ends lost 7 bases and 7 bases respectively, with 28 bases between them. CDR3 loop: CASTRTPDPSGEAGYTF. CDR3 nucleotide sequence: TGTGCCAGCACCCGTACCCCCGACCCATCAGGAGAGGCTGGCTACACCTTC.

The chain uses TRBV10-2 and TRBJ2-7; 7 bases are shared with TRBD1. V dropped 6 bases and J dropped 1; count of bases not matched to a gene: 6. CDR3 length: 14 residues. The germline V gene encodes CDR1 WSHSY and CDR2 SAAADI. The CDR3 region has the DNA TGCGCCAGCAGGGATCCGGGACAGTCCTACGAGCAGTACTTC. Translated, it gives CASRDPGQSYEQYF.

The chain links TRBV19 to TRBJ1-5; D is possibly TRBD1 (6 bases). This CDR3 contains 17 residues. From germline, CDR1 is LNHDA and CDR2 SQIVND (reference sequence). With 3 bases removed from V and 3 bases from J, the gap between germline ends came to 18 bases. CDR3 sequence (DNA): TGTGCCAGTAGTATCCCCTTACGAGGGGGGTTCAATCAGCCCCAGCATTTT. It yields the protein CASSIPLRGGFNQPQHF.

The J gene is TRBJ2-1, the V gene TRBV6-5; D may match TRBD1 or TRBD2 (5 bases each). Germline V gene lookup returns CDR1 MNHEY and CDR2 SVGAGI. V gave up 6 bases and J gave up 2 bases, with 14 bases separating them. CDR3 length: 15 residues. The CDR3 DNA is TGTGCCAGCAGACCCGACAGAGGGCCCTACAATGAGCAGTTCTTC. Residues: CASRPDRGPYNEQFF.

In this sample, this clone turned up once. The chain carries TRBV13 and TRBJ2-1; 7 bases align to TRBD1. Germline values: CDR1 PRHDT, CDR2 FYEKMQ (reference sequence). The CDR3 spans 16 residues. After removal of 1 base from V and 6 bases from J, the junction contained 9 bases not matched to a gene. The CDR3, as DNA: TGTGCCAGCAGCTTAGTGGGACGAAACAGGGGCAATGAGCAGTTCTTC. It specifies CASSLVGRNRGNEQFF.

The chain combines TRBV5-1 with TRBJ2-2; D gene uncertain. The CDR3 consists of 13 residues. Trimming left V 2 bases short and J 4 bases short, with 6 bases between. Germline CDR1 and CDR2: SGHRS and YFSETQ. The CDR3, as DNA: TGCGCCAGCAGCTTAAAATTCACCGGGGAGCTGTTTTTT. Residues: CASSLKFTGELFF.

The chain is built from TRBV10-2 and TRBJ1-4; a weak D match, TRBD1 (5 bases). The CDR3 consists of 15 residues. In germline, CDR1 is WSHSY, CDR2 SAAADI. Trimming left V 6 bases short and J 7 bases short, with 18 bases between. The chain's CDR3 is CASSRGRDRFEKLFF. DNA of the CDR3: TGCGCCAGCAGCCGGGGGAGGGACCGATTTGAAAAACTGTTTTTT.

This rearrangement joins TRBV4-1 to TRBJ1-4; no definite D call. This CDR3 is 15 amino acids long. V lost 0 bases and J lost 8, with 13 bases in between. CDR1 is MGHRA, CDR2 YSYEKL, per germline. CDR3 amino acids: CASSQESSLQEKLFF. Written as DNA, the CDR3 is TGCGCCAGCAGCCAAGAATCATCTCTACAGGAAAAACTGTTTTTT.

J is TRBJ1-3 and V is TRBV6-5; 9 bases line up with TRBD1. The CDR3 totals 14 residues. Unmatched junction bases numbered 9, after V lost 6 bases and J lost 9 bases. Germline-derived CDR1 and CDR2 are MNHEY and SVGAGI. The CDR3 nucleotides are TGTGCCAGCAGAAATACAGGGGGCGATGGCACCATATATTTT. Its translation is CASRNTGGDGTIYF.

Of note for this clone: Other DNA sequences of this sample code for an identical CDR3. The chain carries TRBV20-1 and TRBJ1-3; tentatively, D is TRBD1 (5 bases). Germline V gene sequence: CDR1 DFQATT, CDR2 SNEGSKA (reference sequence). This CDR3 spans 11 amino acids. The CDR3 DNA is TGCAGCGCGGGGCCTGGAAACACCATATATTTT. It specifies CSAGPGNTIYF.

The rearrangement joins TRBV7-9 to TRBJ1-2; 7 nucleotides line up with TRBD1. Germline V gene data show CDR1 as SEHNR and CDR2 as FQNEAQ (reference sequence). The CDR3 covers 13 residues. V shed 5 bases and J 7 bases; nucleotides not matched to a gene: 7. CDR3: CASSPQGLGGYTF. CDR3 nucleotides: TGTGCCAGCAGCCCACAGGGGCTGGGTGGCTACACCTTC.

J is TRBJ2-7 and V is TRBV3-1 (or the pseudogene TRBV3-2); the match to TRBD1 covers 7 bases. J was trimmed by 5 bases and V by 0 bases; bases with no gene match: 7. The CDR3 covers 15 residues. Germline V gene lookup returns CDR1 LGHDT and CDR2 YNNKEL (reference sequence). The CDR3 bases are TGTGCCAGCAGCCAAGACCACAGGGGCGGCCACGAGCAGTACTTC. Translated: CASSQDHRGGHEQYF.

The chain couples TRBV20-1 to TRBJ2-3, with 9 bases matching TRBD2. This CDR3 comprises 11 residues. Unmatched junction bases numbered 4, after V lost 5 bases and J lost 10 bases. Germline assignment: CDR1 DFQATT and CDR2 SNEGSKA (reference sequence). CDR3 in DNA: TGCAGTGCTGCGCTAGCGGGGTCGCAGTATTTT. Protein sequence: CSAALAGSQYF.

This chain links TRBV5-1 with TRBJ1-6; 10 nucleotides line up with TRBD1. This CDR3 is 14 amino acids long. Germline V gives CDR1 SGHRS, CDR2 YFSETQ. V shed 5 bases and J 9 bases; nucleotides not matched to a gene: 5. Written as DNA, the CDR3 is TGCGCCAGCAGGGGGACAGGGGATAGTTCACCCCTCCACTTT. Its protein is CASRGTGDSSPLHF.

V is TRBV10-3 and J is TRBJ1-2; possibly TRBD1 for D (5 bases). The V end was cut by 6 bases, the J end by 4 bases, with 15 bases between. Germline assignment: CDR1 ENHRY and CDR2 SYGVKD. This CDR3 is built from 14 residues. Here the CDR3 reads CAIRPSGETYGYTF. The CDR3 nucleotides read TGTGCCATCAGACCCTCGGGGGAGACCTATGGCTACACCTTC.

The CDR3 loop reads CASSGTLGDRKESPLHF. The CDR3 DNA reads as TGTGCCAGCAGCGGGACCTTGGGTGACAGGAAAGAATCACCCCTCCACTTT. The V and J genes are TRBV9 and TRBJ1-6, with a weak D call TRBD1 (6 bases). Germline V gene sequence: CDR1 SGDLS, CDR2 YYNGEE. This CDR3 contains 17 residues. Trimming left V 3 bases short and J 10 bases short, with 23 bases between.

The chain couples TRBV3-1 (or the pseudogene TRBV3-2) to TRBJ1-2; D is uncertain. From germline, CDR1 is LGHDT and CDR2 YNNKEL (reference sequence). V was trimmed by 0 bases and J by 11 bases, leaving 10 bases between them. There are 12 residues in the CDR3. The CDR3 region has the DNA TGTGCCAGCAGCCAAGATCTGTTGCGGTACACCTTC. Its protein is CASSQDLLRYTF.

The CDR3 DNA follows: TGCAGTGGGACCGAGAACACTGAAGCTTTCTTT. It translates to CSGTENTEAFF. The chain recombines TRBV20-1 with TRBJ1-1; D gene uncertain. This CDR3 has 11 amino acids. Trimming stripped 7 bases from V and 1 base from J, with 7 bases between. CDR1 is DFQATT, CDR2 SNEGSKA, per germline (reference sequence).

This sequence joins TRBV15 and TRBJ1-1; D unclear. Germline values: CDR1 LNHNV, CDR2 YYDKDF (reference sequence). The CDR3 is 15 residues long. Trimming cost V 0 bases and J 1 base, with 9 bases left between them. The DNA for the CDR3 is TGTGCCACCAGCAGAGAGTCGTTTGGGAACACTGAAGCTTTCTTT. Translating gives CATSRESFGNTEAFF.

The chain couples TRBV5-1 to TRBJ2-1, with 13 bases fitting TRBD2. V shed 1 base and J 4 bases; nucleotides not matched to a gene: 2. Germline V gene sequence: CDR1 SGHRS, CDR2 YFSETQ. The length of the CDR3 is 16 residues. As DNA, the CDR3 is TGCGCCAGCAGCTTGACTAGCGGGGGGGCATACAATGAGCAGTTCTTC. It translates to CASSLTSGGAYNEQFF.

This sequence joins TRBV30 and TRBJ1-6, with a weak D call TRBD1 (6 bases). Germline lookup yields CDR1 GTSNPN and CDR2 SVGIG (reference sequence). The CDR3 covers 16 residues. V was cut by 4 bases and J by 0 bases, with 13 bases left in between. As DNA, the CDR3 is TGTGCCTGGAAAAAGGGGGGTAGCTCCTATAATTCACCCCTCCACTTT. Translating gives CAWKKGGSSYNSPLHF.

This sequence joins TRBV5-1 and TRBJ1-4, with D perhaps TRBD1 (6 bases). Trimming shortened V by 0 bases and J by 2 bases, and 11 bases separated the two germline ends. Germline assignment: CDR1 SGHRS and CDR2 YFSETQ. This CDR3 is 16 amino acids long. The DNA for the CDR3 is TGCGCCAGCAGCTTGGCCTGGGGGCGGACTAATGAAAAACTGTTTTTT. The encoded protein is CASSLAWGRTNEKLFF.

The chain recombines TRBV28 with TRBJ1-1, with D possibly being TRBD1 (6 bases). From germline, CDR1 is MDHEN and CDR2 SYDVKM. V lost 3 bases and J lost 3, with 11 bases in between. The CDR3 has 14 amino acids. CDR3 amino acids: CASSLGGPHTEAFF. CDR3 coding DNA: TGTGCCAGCAGTTTGGGGGGGCCCCACACTGAAGCTTTCTTT.